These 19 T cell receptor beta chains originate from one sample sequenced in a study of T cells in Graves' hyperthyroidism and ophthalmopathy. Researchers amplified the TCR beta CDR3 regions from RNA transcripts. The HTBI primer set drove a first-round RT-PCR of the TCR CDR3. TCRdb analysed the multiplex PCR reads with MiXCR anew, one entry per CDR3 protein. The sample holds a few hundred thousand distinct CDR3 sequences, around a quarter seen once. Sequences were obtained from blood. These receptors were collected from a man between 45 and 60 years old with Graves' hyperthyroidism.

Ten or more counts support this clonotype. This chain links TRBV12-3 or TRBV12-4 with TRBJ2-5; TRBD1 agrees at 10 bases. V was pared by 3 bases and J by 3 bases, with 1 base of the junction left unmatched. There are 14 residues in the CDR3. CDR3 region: CASSFGTGEETQYF. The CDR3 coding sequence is TGTGCCAGCAGTTTTGGGACAGGGGAAGAGACCCAGTACTTC.

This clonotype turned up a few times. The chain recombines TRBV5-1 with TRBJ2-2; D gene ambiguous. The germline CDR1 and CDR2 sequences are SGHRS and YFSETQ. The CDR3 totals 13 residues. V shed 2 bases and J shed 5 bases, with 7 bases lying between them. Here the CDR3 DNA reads TGCGCCAGCAGCTTAGAGATGACCGGGGAGCTGTTTTTT. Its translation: CASSLEMTGELFF.

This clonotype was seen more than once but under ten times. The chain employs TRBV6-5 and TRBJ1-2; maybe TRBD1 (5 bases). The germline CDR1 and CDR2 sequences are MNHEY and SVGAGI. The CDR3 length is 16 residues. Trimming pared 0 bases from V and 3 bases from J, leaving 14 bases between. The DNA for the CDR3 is TGTGCCAGCAGTTACTCCTACTCCGGGGGGGACTATGGCTACACCTTC. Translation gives CASSYSYSGGDYGYTF.

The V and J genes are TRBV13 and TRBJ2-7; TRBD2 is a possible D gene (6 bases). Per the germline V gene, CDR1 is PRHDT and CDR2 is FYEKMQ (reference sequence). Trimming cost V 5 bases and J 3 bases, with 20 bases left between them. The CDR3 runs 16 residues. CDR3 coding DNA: TGTGCCAGCAGCGCACTAAGTCATAGCGGAAACTACGAGCAGTACTTC. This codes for CASSALSHSGNYEQYF.

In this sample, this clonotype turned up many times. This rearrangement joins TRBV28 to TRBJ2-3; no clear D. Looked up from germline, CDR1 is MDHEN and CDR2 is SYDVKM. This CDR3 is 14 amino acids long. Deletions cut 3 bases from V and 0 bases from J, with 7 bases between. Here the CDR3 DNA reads TGTGCCAGCAGTTTGACCAGGAGCACAGATACGCAGTATTTT. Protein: CASSLTRSTDTQYF.

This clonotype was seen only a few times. DNA for the CDR3: TGCGCCAGCAGCCAAGGGACAGGGTGGACCGACGAGCAGTACTTC. Translated: CASSQGTGWTDEQYF. V is TRBV4-1 and J is TRBJ2-7, with 8 bases aligning to TRBD1. Germline assignment: CDR1 MGHRA and CDR2 YSYEKL. V shed 1 base, J shed 5 bases, and the junction held 7 bases outside the gene matches. The length of the CDR3 is 15 residues.

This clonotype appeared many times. In DNA, the CDR3 is TGCAGTGCTCCCGGGACTCCAGGGGCCCATGAGCAGTTCTTC. Its translation is CSAPGTPGAHEQFF. V gene TRBV20-1 combines with J gene TRBJ2-1, with D perhaps being TRBD1 or TRBD2 (6 bases each). The germline gives CDR1 DFQATT, CDR2 SNEGSKA (reference sequence). Trimming removed 5 bases at V and 8 bases at J, with 19 bases between. This CDR3 region has 14 residues.

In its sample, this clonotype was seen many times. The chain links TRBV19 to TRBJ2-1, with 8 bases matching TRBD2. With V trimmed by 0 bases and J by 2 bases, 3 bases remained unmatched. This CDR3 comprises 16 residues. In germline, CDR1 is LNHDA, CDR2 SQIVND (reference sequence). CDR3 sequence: CASSIEGTRAYNEQFF. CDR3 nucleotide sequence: TGTGCCAGTAGTATAGAGGGGACTAGAGCCTACAATGAGCAGTTCTTC.

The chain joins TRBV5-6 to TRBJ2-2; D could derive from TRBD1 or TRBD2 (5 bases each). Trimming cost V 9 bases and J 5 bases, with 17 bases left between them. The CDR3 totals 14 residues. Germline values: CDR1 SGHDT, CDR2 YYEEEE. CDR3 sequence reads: CATTGLRGTGELFF. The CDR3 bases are TGTGCCACAACGGGGCTCAGAGGTACCGGGGAGCTGTTTTTT. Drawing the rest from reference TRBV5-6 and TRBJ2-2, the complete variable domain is DAGVTQSPTHLIKTRGQQVTLRCSPKSGHDTVSWYQQALGQGPQFIFQYYEEEERQRGNFPDRFSGHQFPNYSSELNVNALLLGDSALYLCATTGLRGTGELFFGEGSRLTVL.

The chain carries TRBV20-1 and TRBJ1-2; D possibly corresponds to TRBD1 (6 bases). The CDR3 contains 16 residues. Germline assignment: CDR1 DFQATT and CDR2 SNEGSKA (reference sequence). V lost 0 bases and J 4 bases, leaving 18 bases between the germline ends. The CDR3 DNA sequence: TGCAGTGCTAGAGAGGGAGGGACATCTGAGGCCTATGGCTACACCTTC. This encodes CSAREGGTSEAYGYTF.

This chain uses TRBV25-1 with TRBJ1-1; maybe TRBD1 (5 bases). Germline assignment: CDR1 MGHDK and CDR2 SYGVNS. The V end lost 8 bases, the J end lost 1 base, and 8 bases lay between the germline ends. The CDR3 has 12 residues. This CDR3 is CASRQQNTEAFF. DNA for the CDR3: TGTGCCAGCCGACAGCAGAACACTGAAGCTTTCTTT.

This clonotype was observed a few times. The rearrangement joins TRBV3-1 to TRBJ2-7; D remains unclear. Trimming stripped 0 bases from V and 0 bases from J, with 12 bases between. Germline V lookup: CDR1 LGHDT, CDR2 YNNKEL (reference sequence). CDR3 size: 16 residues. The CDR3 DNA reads TGTGCCAGCAGCCAAGACTCCCCGGGTTACTCCTACGAGCAGTACTTC. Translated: CASSQDSPGYSYEQYF.

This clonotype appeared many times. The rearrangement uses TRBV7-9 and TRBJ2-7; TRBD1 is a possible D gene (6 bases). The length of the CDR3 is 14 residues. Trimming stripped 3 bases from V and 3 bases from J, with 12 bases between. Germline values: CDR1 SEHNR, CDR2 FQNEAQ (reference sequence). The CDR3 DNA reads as TGTGCCAGCAGCTTCGAGGACAGACACTACGAGCAGTACTTC. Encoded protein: CASSFEDRHYEQYF.

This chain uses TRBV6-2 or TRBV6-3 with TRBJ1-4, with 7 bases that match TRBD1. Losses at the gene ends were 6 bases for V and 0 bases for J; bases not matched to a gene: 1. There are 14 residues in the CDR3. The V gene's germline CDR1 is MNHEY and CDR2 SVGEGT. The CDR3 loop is CASRGTATNEKLFF. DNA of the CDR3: TGTGCCAGCAGAGGGACAGCAACTAATGAAAAACTGTTTTTT.

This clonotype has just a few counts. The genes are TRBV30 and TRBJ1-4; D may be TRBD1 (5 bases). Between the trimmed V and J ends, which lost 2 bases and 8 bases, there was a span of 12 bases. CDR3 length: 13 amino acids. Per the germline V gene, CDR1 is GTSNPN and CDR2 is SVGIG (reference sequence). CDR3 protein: CAWSPPGREKLFF. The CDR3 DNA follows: TGTGCCTGGAGTCCCCCAGGGCGGGAAAAACTGTTTTTT. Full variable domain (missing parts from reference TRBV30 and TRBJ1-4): SQTIHQWPATLVQPVGSPLSLECTVEGTSNPNLYWYRQAAGRGLQLLFYSVGIGQISSEVPQNLSASRPQDRQFILSSKKLLLSDSGFYLCAWSPPGREKLFFGSGTQLSVL.

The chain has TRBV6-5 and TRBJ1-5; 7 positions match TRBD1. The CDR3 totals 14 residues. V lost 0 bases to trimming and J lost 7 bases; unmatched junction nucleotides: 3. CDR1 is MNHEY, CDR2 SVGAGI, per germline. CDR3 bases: TGTGCCAGCAGTTACTCGACAGGGAAGCAGCCCCAGCATTTT. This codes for CASSYSTGKQPQHF.

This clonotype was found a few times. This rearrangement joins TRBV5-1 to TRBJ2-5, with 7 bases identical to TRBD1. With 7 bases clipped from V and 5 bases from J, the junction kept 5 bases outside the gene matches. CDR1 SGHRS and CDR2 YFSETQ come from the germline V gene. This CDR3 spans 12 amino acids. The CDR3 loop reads CASSQGKETQYF. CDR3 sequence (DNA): TGCGCCAGCTCACAGGGGAAGGAGACCCAGTACTTC.

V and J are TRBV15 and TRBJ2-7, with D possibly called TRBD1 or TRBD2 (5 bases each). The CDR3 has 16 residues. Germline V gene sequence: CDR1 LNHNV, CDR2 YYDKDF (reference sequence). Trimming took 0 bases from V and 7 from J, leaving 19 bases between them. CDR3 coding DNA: TGTGCCACCAGCAGAGACTATGGCAGGGACGGTGGAGAGCAGTACTTC. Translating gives CATSRDYGRDGGEQYF. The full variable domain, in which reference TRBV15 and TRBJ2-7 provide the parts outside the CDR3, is DAMVIQNPRYQVTQFGKPVTLSCSQTLNHNVMYWYQQKSSQAPKLLFHYYDKDFNNEADTPDNFQSRRPNTSFCFLDIRSPGLGDTAMYLCATSRDYGRDGGEQYFGPGTRLTVT.

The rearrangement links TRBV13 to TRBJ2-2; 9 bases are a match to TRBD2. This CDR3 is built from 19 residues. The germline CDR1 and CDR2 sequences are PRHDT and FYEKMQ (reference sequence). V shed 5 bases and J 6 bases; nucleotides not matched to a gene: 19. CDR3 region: CASSGEGKLAGRWAGELFF. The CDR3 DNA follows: TGTGCCAGCAGCGGGGAGGGGAAACTAGCGGGTCGGTGGGCCGGGGAGCTGTTTTTT.